A single sample is the source of the 18 T cell receptor beta chains below, sequenced in a study of vaccination effects on CD4 cells after COVID-19. Ahead of sequencing, the ViraFEST assay grew antigen-specific CD4+ T cells using viral peptide pools. Researchers isolated CD4+ T cells once roughly nine days of culture had elapsed. A positive SARS-CoV-2 PCR test fell between March and December 2020. No antigen has been assigned to these receptors. Sequenced by immunoSEQ multiplex PCR; TCRdb stores in-frame clones only, minus some. The data show 40,000 or so clones, under 80% seen once. The material was CD4+ T cells from PBMCs cultured with a peptide pool, obtained before COVID-19 vaccination. The source of these receptors is a human donor who had a prior SARS-CoV-2 infection.

The V call is TRBV7-8, the J call TRBJ2-1; 11 nucleotides match TRBD2. CDR1 is SGHVS, CDR2 FQNEAQ, per germline. The trim removed 1 base at V and 9 bases at J, leaving 8 bases unmatched. CDR3 length equals 16 residues. In DNA form, the CDR3 reads TGTGCCAGCAGCTTAGAAGTAGCGGGAGGGCCTAGTGAGCAGTTCTTC. Protein: CASSLEVAGGPSEQFF. The full variable domain, with the rest looked up from reference TRBV7-8 and TRBJ2-1, is GAGVSQSPRYKVAKRGQDVALRCDPISGHVSLFWYQQALGQGPEFLTYFQNEAQLDKSGLPSDRFFAERPEGSVSTLKIQRTQQEDSAVYLCASSLEVAGGPSEQFFGPGTRLTVL.

The CDR3 region has the DNA TGTTTCCGGGACAGCTTTACTTCTGGGGCCAACGTCCTGACTTTC. Translated, it gives CFRDSFTSGANVLTF. This chain joins TRBV25-1 and TRBJ2-6; 7 bases are shared with TRBD1. The CDR3 has 15 residues. In germline, CDR1 is MGHDK, CDR2 SYGVNS.

V is TRBV6-1 and J is TRBJ1-2; 8 bases are shared with TRBD1. V was clipped by 3 bases and J by 4 bases; unmatched bases: 4. The germline V gene has CDR1 MNHNS and CDR2 SASEGT. The CDR3 sequence is 14 residues long. DNA of the CDR3: TGTGCCAGCAGTGATTTCGGGACAGGCTATGGCTACACCTTC. Its protein is CASSDFGTGYGYTF.

This clone came up a few times. V is TRBV11-2 and J is TRBJ1-6; D unresolved. The germline CDR1 and CDR2 sequences are SGHAT and FQNNGV. V gave up 0 bases and J gave up 7 bases, with 13 bases separating them. The CDR3 is 16 amino acids. The CDR3, as DNA: TGTGCCAGCAGCTTAGATGGTAGCCAGTGGAATTCACCCCTCCACTTT. The encoded protein is CASSLDGSQWNSPLHF.

A few counts support this clone. The rearrangement uses TRBV20-1 and TRBJ1-2, with a weak D call TRBD1 (5 bases). Germline V gene data show CDR1 as DFQATT and CDR2 as SNEGSKA (reference sequence). V dropped 3 bases and J dropped 4 bases, with 9 bases sitting between them. This CDR3 is built from 12 residues. CDR3 protein: CSASTGGYGYTF. The CDR3 DNA reads TGCAGTGCTAGTACGGGGGGCTATGGCTACACCTTC.

CDR3 nucleotide sequence: TGTGCCAGTGGCTGGTCCGGGGCAAGGGCCAACGTCCTGACTTTC. This sequence encodes CASGWSGARANVLTF. The chain carries TRBV19 and TRBJ2-6; D may correspond to TRBD1 or TRBD2 (5 bases each). CDR1 is LNHDA, CDR2 SQIVND, per germline (reference sequence). This CDR3 is built from 15 residues. The V end was cut by 8 bases, the J end by 5 bases, with 16 bases between.

The rearrangement joins TRBV6-5 to TRBJ2-5; no definite D call. The V gene's germline CDR1 is MNHEY and CDR2 SVGAGI. V was cut by 6 bases and J by 5 bases, with 13 bases left in between. The length of the CDR3 is 13 residues. CDR3: CASRLGAGETQYF. In DNA, the CDR3 is TGTGCCAGCAGACTCGGAGCAGGCGAGACCCAGTACTTC.

This clone was counted once. The chain has TRBV30 and TRBJ1-5; D remains ambiguous. The CDR3 has 12 residues. The V end was cut by 1 base, the J end by 6 bases, with 7 bases between. Germline values: CDR1 GTSNPN, CDR2 SVGIG (reference sequence). DNA for the CDR3: TGTGCCTGGAGTGCCGGAGCTCAGCCCCAGCATTTT. The encoded protein is CAWSAGAQPQHF.

The chain couples TRBV14 to TRBJ2-7; TRBD1 matches at 11 bases. Unmatched junction bases numbered 4, after V lost 0 bases and J lost 0 bases. The CDR3 sequence is 17 residues long. The germline CDR1 and CDR2 sequences are SGHDN and FVKESK. The CDR3 sequence is CASSQDWGQGGSYEQYF. CDR3 in DNA: TGTGCCAGCAGCCAAGATTGGGGACAGGGGGGCTCCTACGAGCAGTACTTC. Full variable domain (missing parts from reference TRBV14 and TRBJ2-7): EAGVTQFPSHSVIEKGQTVTLRCDPISGHDNLYWYRRVMGKEIKFLLHFVKESKQDESGMPNNRFLAERTGGTYSTLKVQPAELEDSGVYFCASSQDWGQGGSYEQYFGPGTRLTVT.

The chain combines TRBV11-3 with TRBJ1-4; 7 nucleotides match TRBD1. CDR3 length: 15 amino acids. V lost 5 bases and J lost 1; bases outside the gene matches: 4. In germline, CDR1 is SGHNT, CDR2 YENEEA. CDR3 DNA: TGTGCCAGCAGCAATACAGGGGTAACTAATGAAAAACTGTTTTTT. The encoded protein is CASSNTGVTNEKLFF.

The rearrangement uses TRBV19 and TRBJ1-4; D remains ambiguous. Trimming cost V 4 bases and J 0 bases, with 9 bases left between them. The germline CDR1 and CDR2 sequences are LNHDA and SQIVND (reference sequence). The CDR3 has 15 residues. The CDR3 protein is CASSKDGATNEKLFF. CDR3 bases: TGTGCCAGTAGTAAGGACGGGGCAACTAATGAAAAACTGTTTTTT.

The gene calls are TRBV2 and TRBJ2-7, with 10 nucleotides matching TRBD2. This CDR3 comprises 13 residues. V shed 8 bases and J 7 bases; nucleotides not matched to a gene: 8. CDR1 and CDR2 from the germline V gene are SNHLY and FYNNEI. The CDR3 is CASRVIAGGEQYF. The CDR3 bases are TGTGCCAGCCGAGTGATAGCGGGGGGAGAGCAGTACTTC.

The V and J genes are TRBV11-2 and TRBJ2-1, with 8 bases matching TRBD2. Per germline, CDR1 SGHAT and CDR2 FQNNGV. CDR3 length: 14 amino acids. V gave up 5 bases and J gave up 7 bases; unmatched junction bases: 7. The CDR3 DNA reads as TGTGCCAGCAGCCCTGGGACTAGTGGGAATGAGCAGTTCTTC. Translation gives CASSPGTSGNEQFF. The full variable domain, in which reference TRBV11-2 and TRBJ2-1 provide the parts outside the CDR3, is EAGVAQSPRYKIIEKRQSVAFWCNPISGHATLYWYQQILGQGPKLLIQFQNNGVVDDSQLPKDRFSAERLKGVDSTLKIQPAKLEDSAVYLCASSPGTSGNEQFFGPGTRLTVL.

This clone was seen a few times. This chain uses TRBV9 with TRBJ1-6; D is possibly TRBD1 (5 bases). The germline V and J ends were trimmed by 0 bases and 5 bases, with 15 bases remaining between them. CDR3 length: 17 amino acids. Germline V gene sequence: CDR1 SGDLS, CDR2 YYNGEE. The CDR3 loop reads CASSVDGGQGDNSPLHF. CDR3 nucleotide sequence: TGTGCCAGCAGCGTAGACGGCGGGCAGGGTGATAATTCACCCCTCCACTTT.

This chain joins TRBV29-1 and TRBJ2-3; D is uncertain. The germline V gene has CDR1 SQVTM and CDR2 ANQGSEA. The V gene lost 3 bases and the J gene lost 3 bases, with 7 bases spanning the gap. The length of the CDR3 is 12 residues. CDR3 loop: CSVDGGTDTQYF. CDR3 nucleotides: TGCAGCGTTGACGGCGGAACAGATACGCAGTATTTT.

The chain couples TRBV27 to TRBJ1-1; TRBD1 is a possible D gene (6 bases). Germline CDR1 is MNHEY and CDR2 is SMNVEV (reference sequence). The CDR3 runs to 16 residues. The V and J ends lost 6 bases and 5 bases respectively, with 22 bases between them. This chain's CDR3 is CASRHRDLTGKTEAFF. The CDR3 bases are TGTGCCAGCAGACACAGGGATCTCACAGGGAAGACTGAAGCTTTCTTT.

The gene calls are TRBV24-1 and TRBJ2-5, with 9 bases fitting TRBD2. Trimming took 0 bases from V and 7 from J; bases not matched to a gene: 5. Per germline, CDR1 KGHDR and CDR2 SFDVKD. The CDR3 is 15 amino acids. The CDR3 sequence is CATSDLQLAGVTQYF. Here the CDR3 DNA reads TGTGCCACCAGTGATTTGCAGTTAGCGGGGGTGACCCAGTACTTC.

The chain uses TRBV5-1 and TRBJ1-1; D gene ambiguous. The V gene's germline CDR1 is SGHRS and CDR2 YFSETQ. The CDR3 covers 14 residues. V lost 1 base and J lost 1, with 8 bases in between. Here the CDR3 reads CASSLYGQNTEAFF. In nucleotides, the CDR3 is TGCGCCAGCAGCTTGTATGGGCAGAACACTGAAGCTTTCTTT.